This is a list of T cell receptor beta chains from one sample in a study of T-cell memory formation after mild COVID-19. TCRdb called the 5' RACE reads again in MiXCR, with one record for every CDR3 protein. The sample consists of some 120,000 distinct CDR3 sequences, 5% to 6.5% of them appearing once. Material: PBMCs or a T cell subset sorted from them (not recorded which). These receptor sequences come from an adult woman who had mild COVID-19 (a few samples of this study predate the infection). Cell type and time point are not known. CDR3s include the opening cysteine and the closing phenylalanine or tryptophan. D genes are given only for firm matches. Not every row has a clone size; where given, it reads once, few, many or a size class.

CDR3nt,CDR3aa,j_gene,abundance,d_gene,v_gene
TGTGCCAGCAGTTACACAGGGAACACTGAAGCTTTCTTT,CASSYTGNTEAFF,TRBJ1-1,few,.,TRBV12-3/TRBV12-4
TGTGCCAGCAGCGTAGGGCAGTTATTAGATGGCTACACCTTC,CASSVGQLLDGYTF,TRBJ1-2,.,.,TRBV9
TGTGCCAGCAGCCCCCTCATTAAGTATAATTCACCCCTCCACTTT,CASSPLIKYNSPLHF,TRBJ1-6,many,.,TRBV9
TGTGCCAGCAGCAGTGGGAACCCCTCTGGAAACACCATATATTTT,CASSSGNPSGNTIYF,TRBJ1-3,.,.,TRBV6-4
TGTGCCAGCACCATCCGGGACAGGGGGATCTACGAGCAGTACTTC,CASTIRDRGIYEQYF,TRBJ2-7,many,TRBD1,TRBV6-6
TGCGCCAGCAGCTCGGGGTACGACACTGAAGCTTTCTTT,CASSSGYDTEAFF,TRBJ1-1,few,.,TRBV5-1
TGTGCCAGCATTTCTGGGGCCAACGTCCTGACTTTC,CASISGANVLTF,TRBJ2-6,few,.,TRBV12-3/TRBV12-4
TGTGCCAGCAGCGCCGGGAACAATCAGCCCCAGCATTTT,CASSAGNNQPQHF,TRBJ1-5,few,.,TRBV7-2
TGCAGCGTTGAGAACACCGGGGAGCTGTTTTTT,CSVENTGELFF,TRBJ2-2,many,.,TRBV29-1
TGTGCCAGCAGTTTTATGGGGAGAGTGAACACTGAAGCTTTCTTT,CASSFMGRVNTEAFF,TRBJ1-1,.,.,TRBV12-3/TRBV12-4
TGCGCCAGCAGCCAGATCCCCGGGGGAAAGGTGACTCTCAATCAGCCCCAGCATTTT,CASSQIPGGKVTLNQPQHF,TRBJ1-5,many,.,TRBV4-1
TGTGCCAGCAGCTTGGTCCAGGGTGGCACTGAAGCTTTCTTT,CASSLVQGGTEAFF,TRBJ1-1,.,.,TRBV7-8
TGTGCCAGCAGCTTGGAGCGTCTGGCCAAAAACATTCAGTACTTC,CASSLERLAKNIQYF,TRBJ2-4,few,.,TRBV7-8
TGTGCCAGCAGCCCGACTAGCGGGAGGGCCAGAGATACGCAGTATTTT,CASSPTSGRARDTQYF,TRBJ2-3,many,TRBD2,TRBV4-2
TGCAGTGCGCGGACTAGCGGGGGCCCCGGCGTATACAATGAGCAGTTCTTC,CSARTSGGPGVYNEQFF,TRBJ2-1,few,TRBD2,TRBV20-1
TGTGCCAGCAGCGTAGGGACGATCGTACAAGAGACCCAGTACTTC,CASSVGTIVQETQYF,TRBJ2-5,many,.,TRBV9
TGTGCCAGCAGCAAAGACAGCAACGCCAAAAACATTCAGTACTTC,CASSKDSNAKNIQYF,TRBJ2-4,many,.,TRBV21-1
TGTGCCAGCAAAGTTGGGGGAAAAAATCAGCCCCAGCATTTT,CASKVGGKNQPQHF,TRBJ1-5,few,.,TRBV21-1
TGTGCCAGCAGTCGGGACAGCAGTCAGCCCCAGCATTTT,CASSRDSSQPQHF,TRBJ1-5,few,TRBD1,TRBV6-5
TGCAGTGCTAGAGACCGCGGGCTCCTTCGGGCCTATGGCTACACCTTC,CSARDRGLLRAYGYTF,TRBJ1-2,few,.,TRBV20-1
TGTGCCAGCAGCTCGGGCCGGTTACTAACCAACGAGCAGTACTTC,CASSSGRLLTNEQYF,TRBJ2-7,many,.,TRBV5-6
TGTGCCAGCCGGGGACAGCTCAATCAGCCCCAGCATTTT,CASRGQLNQPQHF,TRBJ1-5,few,TRBD1,TRBV12-3/TRBV12-4
TGTGCCCTCAAAGGTGTCAGGAGTTTTGTAGCTGAAGCTTTCTTT,CALKGVRSFVAEAFF,TRBJ1-1,.,.,TRBV21-1
TGTGCCAGCAGCTTATGGCTTTCCAATCAGCCCCAGCATTTT,CASSLWLSNQPQHF,TRBJ1-5,many,.,TRBV5-6
TGTGCCACCATGACAGAGAACACCGGGGAGCTGTTTTTT,CATMTENTGELFF,TRBJ2-2,few,.,TRBV24-1
TGCAGTGCTAGAAGGGGGCTGGGCACTGAAGCTTTCTTT,CSARRGLGTEAFF,TRBJ1-1,many,TRBD1,TRBV20-1
TGTGCCAGCAGTCCACCTGGCGGGAGGAAGATTGCTGAAGCTTTCTTT,CASSPPGGRKIAEAFF,TRBJ1-1,.,.,TRBV5-4
TGTGCCAGCACCCTCGACAGCCTAACTGGCTACACCTTC,CASTLDSLTGYTF,TRBJ1-2,few,.,TRBV12-3/TRBV12-4
TGTGCCAGCTCACCACCCGGGGTAGCGGGGGTCAATGAGCAGTTCTTC,CASSPPGVAGVNEQFF,TRBJ2-1,many,TRBD2,TRBV18
TGTGCCAGCAGCTTCCCACTAGCGCTCATCACCGGGGAGCTGTTTTTT,CASSFPLALITGELFF,TRBJ2-2,few,TRBD2,TRBV7-9
TGTGCCATCAGTGCCGACTGGGCTCGGGAGCTGTTTTTT,CAISADWARELFF,TRBJ2-2,few,.,TRBV10-3
TGTGCCAGCAACCGAGTTGGGACTGGCTCCTACAATGAGCAGTTCTTC,CASNRVGTGSYNEQFF,TRBJ2-1,few,.,TRBV12-3/TRBV12-4
TGTGCCAGCAAGGACGCGACCTACGAGCAGTACTTC,CASKDATYEQYF,TRBJ2-7,.,.,TRBV2
TGCAGCGTTGACACCTCCGGGACAGGGGGAGAGACCCAGTACTTC,CSVDTSGTGGETQYF,TRBJ2-5,many,TRBD1,TRBV29-1
TGCGCCAGCAGCTTCTTTGGCTCCGACTATGGCTACACCTTC,CASSFFGSDYGYTF,TRBJ1-2,many,.,TRBV5-1
TGTGCCAGCAGCTTAGGGAGAGAGGCCGGGGAGCTGTTTTTT,CASSLGREAGELFF,TRBJ2-2,few,.,TRBV11-2
TGTGCCAGCAGCTTGGCTTGGATTGGGAAGGGGGCTGGTGAAGCTTTCTTT,CASSLAWIGKGAGEAFF,TRBJ1-1,many,TRBD1,TRBV5-5
TGTGCCAGCAGCTTACAGGGGGAGTACGAGCAGTACTTC,CASSLQGEYEQYF,TRBJ2-7,.,TRBD1,TRBV7-2
TGCAGCGTTTGGGAGGGTGGGACTTTTAAAGAGACCCAGTACTTC,CSVWEGGTFKETQYF,TRBJ2-5,many,TRBD2,TRBV29-1
TGTGCCACCAGCAGAGATCTGTGGAATCAGCCCCAGCATTTT,CATSRDLWNQPQHF,TRBJ1-5,few,.,TRBV15
TGTGCCAGCAGCTTGGCCGCAGGGGCCGGGGAGCTGTTTTTT,CASSLAAGAGELFF,TRBJ2-2,.,.,TRBV5-4
TGTGCCAGCTCACAATATACCGGGACCGGGGAGCTGTTTTTT,CASSQYTGTGELFF,TRBJ2-2,few,.,TRBV18